Listed here are 25 T cell receptor beta chains from one sample, sequenced in a study of CD8+ T cells in alopecia areata. Treatment: oral pan-JAK inhibitor, 5-10 mg twice daily. Extracted from the samples, RNA was reverse transcribed into cDNA to serve as the sequencing template. Only in-frame clones appear in the TCRdb table, and some are missing; sequencing was by immunoSEQ multiplex PCR. The sample consists of 180,000 or so clones, roughly 60% of them appearing once. The sample consisted of CD4+ T cells sorted from blood, taken at roughly week 58, from a patient treated with tofacitinib. These receptor sequences come from a human donor with alopecia areata.

The rearrangement links TRBV30 to TRBJ2-7; TRBD1 agrees at 9 bases. The germline CDR1 and CDR2 sequences are GTSNPN and SVGIG (reference sequence). The CDR3 has 14 residues. J lost 2 bases, V lost 3 bases, and 5 bases had no gene match. The CDR3 spells CAWSGTGFTYEQYF. CDR3 in DNA: TGTGCCTGGAGCGGGACAGGGTTTACCTACGAGCAGTACTTC.

This clone was detected only a few times. V and J are TRBV23-1 and TRBJ1-6, with D possibly matching TRBD1 (5 bases). TRBV23-1 has ORF status, its function being uncertain. The CDR3 loop spans 16 amino acids. The V and J ends lost 3 bases and 2 bases respectively, with 11 bases between them. Here the CDR3 reads CASSHHKDTYNSPLHF. CDR3 nucleotides: TGCGCCAGCAGTCACCACAAGGACACCTATAATTCACCCCTCCACTTT.

Only one count was recorded for this clone. This CDR3 is CAWSLASNYGYTF. The CDR3 DNA reads as TGTGCCTGGAGTCTGGCCTCAAACTATGGCTACACCTTC. V gene TRBV30 combines with J gene TRBJ1-2; D not resolved. Deletions cut 2 bases from V and 2 bases from J, with 9 bases between. The CDR3 is 13 amino acids. Germline V gene data show CDR1 as GTSNPN and CDR2 as SVGIG (reference sequence).

This clone was seen only once. The rearrangement uses TRBV30 and TRBJ1-2; D gene uncertain. CDR1 GTSNPN and CDR2 SVGIG come from the germline V gene (reference sequence). Between the trimmed V and J ends, which lost 2 bases and 4 bases, there was a span of 11 bases. This CDR3 is built from 13 residues. The CDR3 here is CAWSYPPGYGYTF. The CDR3 DNA sequence: TGTGCCTGGAGTTATCCCCCCGGCTATGGCTACACCTTC.

This clone was observed a handful of times. This chain uses TRBV7-8 with TRBJ1-3; TRBD1 might be the D (5 bases). Trimming removed 4 bases from V and 0 bases from J, with 13 bases in between. Germline assignment: CDR1 SGHVS and CDR2 FQNEAQ. The CDR3 has 16 residues. CDR3 protein: CASSSTGTNSGNTIYF. The CDR3, as DNA: TGTGCCAGCAGCTCTACCGGGACGAACTCTGGAAACACCATATATTTT.

In this sample, this clone is medium-sized. The V call is TRBV4-1, the J call TRBJ2-7, with D perhaps TRBD1 (5 bases). Trimming cost V 1 base and J 3 bases, with 10 bases left between them. CDR1 MGHRA and CDR2 YSYEKL come from the germline V gene. The CDR3 consists of 14 residues. The CDR3 protein is CASSQGTFYYEQYF. The CDR3 nucleotides are TGCGCCAGCAGCCAAGGGACATTCTACTACGAGCAGTACTTC.

Regarding this clone: Other DNA sequences of this sample code for an identical CDR3. The V and J genes are TRBV4-1 and TRBJ2-3; D call uncertain. With 4 bases removed from V and 2 bases from J, the gap between germline ends came to 1 base. The CDR3 spans 11 residues. CDR1 is MGHRA, CDR2 YSYEKL, per germline. The CDR3 DNA sequence: TGCGCCAGCAGCCTCACAGATACGCAGTATTTT. Its protein product is CASSLTDTQYF.

A few counts support this clone. The chain has TRBV29-1 and TRBJ1-1; possible D gene TRBD1, 5 bases. V was shortened by 8 bases and J by 3 bases, with 16 bases between the two germline ends. The CDR3 has 13 amino acids. Germline-derived CDR1 and CDR2 are SQVTM and ANQGSEA. CDR3 in DNA: TGCAGCAGCCGGGGACGTTTAGACACTGAAGCTTTCTTT. Translation gives CSSRGRLDTEAFF. Full variable domain (outside the CDR3, taken from reference TRBV29-1 and TRBJ1-1): SAVISQKPSRDICQRGTSLTIQCQVDSQVTMMFWYRQQPGQSLTLIATANQGSEATYESGFVIDKFPISRPNLTFSTLTVSNMSPEDSSIYLCSSRGRLDTEAFFGQGTRLTVV.

V and J are TRBV5-1 and TRBJ2-3; D perhaps matches TRBD1 (9 bases). Trimming stripped 4 bases from V and 4 bases from J, with 31 bases between. This CDR3 is built from 20 residues. The germline CDR1 and CDR2 sequences are SGHRS and YFSETQ. The CDR3 DNA reads TGCGCCAGCAGCCCGCGGACAGGGGTTTCTAAGGCGGGGGGTTCAGATACGCAGTATTTT. This encodes CASSPRTGVSKAGGSDTQYF. The whole variable domain, remainder taken from reference TRBV5-1 and TRBJ2-3, is KAGVTQTPRYLIKTRGQQVTLSCSPISGHRSVSWYQQTPGQGLQFLFEYFSETQRNKGNFPGRFSGRQFSNSRSEMNVSTLELGDSALYLCASSPRTGVSKAGGSDTQYFGPGTRLTVL.

Regarding this clone: A clone one base away is much larger, so this may be a read error. Distinct nucleotide sequences in the sample also encode this CDR3. The chain uses TRBV14 and TRBJ2-7; no clear D. The CDR3 is made up of 11 amino acids. Germline V gene sequence: CDR1 SGHDN, CDR2 FVKESK. Between the trimmed V and J ends, which lost 1 base and 4 bases, there was a span of 2 bases. The DNA of the CDR3 is TGTGCCAGCAGCCAAGGATACGAGCAGTACTTC. Its translation: CASSQGYEQYF.

This sequence joins TRBV29-1 and TRBJ2-7, with D possibly being TRBD1 or TRBD2 (5 bases each). V lost 3 bases and J 6 bases, leaving 18 bases between the germline ends. The CDR3 is 14 amino acids. Germline CDR1 and CDR2: SQVTM and ANQGSEA. CDR3 region: CSVESGPGGSEQYF. The CDR3 DNA reads TGCAGCGTTGAGTCTGGGCCTGGGGGATCCGAGCAGTACTTC.

The chain uses TRBV18 and TRBJ1-6, with D possibly matching TRBD1 (5 bases). The germline V gene encodes CDR1 KGHSH and CDR2 LQKENI. Trimming cost V 2 bases and J 9 bases, with 17 bases left between them. This CDR3 spans 16 amino acids. The CDR3 is CASSPSAGGGGSPLHF. In DNA form, the CDR3 reads TGTGCCAGCTCACCATCAGCCGGGGGGGGTGGTTCACCCCTCCACTTT.

This chain uses TRBV30 with TRBJ1-2, with unresolved D. CDR1 is GTSNPN and CDR2 is SVGIG in the germline V gene (reference sequence). CDR3 length: 11 amino acids. Between the trimmed V and J ends, which lost 2 bases and 4 bases, there was a span of 5 bases. This chain's CDR3 is CAWSLGYGYTF. The CDR3 DNA sequence: TGTGCCTGGAGTCTGGGCTATGGCTACACCTTC.

V is TRBV7-9 and J is TRBJ2-7, with a weak D call TRBD1 (5 bases). This CDR3 region has 12 residues. CDR1 is SEHNR, CDR2 FQNEAQ, per germline (reference sequence). V was clipped by 2 bases and J by 6 bases, with 8 bases between them. The CDR3 sequence: CASSLNGAEQYF. Here the CDR3 DNA reads TGTGCCAGCAGCTTAAATGGGGCCGAGCAGTACTTC.

J is TRBJ1-6 and V is TRBV30, with D possibly matching TRBD1 (5 bases). The CDR3 length is 14 residues. Germline V gene data show CDR1 as GTSNPN and CDR2 as SVGIG (reference sequence). The V end lost 1 base, the J end lost 9 bases, and 13 bases lay between the germline ends. The CDR3, as DNA: TGTGCCTGGAGTGGGGGGGGAAGGACTTCACCCCTCCACTTT. Its translation: CAWSGGGRTSPLHF.

The rearrangement uses TRBV9 and TRBJ2-2; D might be TRBD1 (6 bases). Germline V CDR1 and CDR2: SGDLS, YYNGEE. The CDR3 loop spans 14 amino acids. The V end was cut by 3 bases, the J end by 6 bases, with 12 bases between. Written as DNA, the CDR3 is TGTGCCAGCAGCGCTACAGGGTTTCCCGGGGAGCTGTTTTTT. It is translated as CASSATGFPGELFF.

This chain links TRBV18 with TRBJ2-5, with D perhaps assigned TRBD1 or TRBD2 (5 bases each). The CDR3 runs to 16 residues. CDR1 and CDR2 (germline): KGHSH, LQKENI. With 3 bases removed from V and 1 base from J, the gap between germline ends came to 15 bases. Here the CDR3 reads CASSPTKGSSQETQYF. As DNA, the CDR3 is TGTGCCAGCTCACCGACAAAGGGGAGCAGCCAAGAGACCCAGTACTTC.

The chain recombines TRBV6-5 with TRBJ2-5; 8 bases fit TRBD2. Germline V lookup: CDR1 MNHEY, CDR2 SVGAGI. The CDR3 covers 13 residues. Trimming took 8 bases from V and 1 from J; bases not matched to a gene: 3. This chain's CDR3 is CASALAGQETQYF. In DNA, the CDR3 is TGTGCCAGCGCGCTAGCGGGCCAAGAGACCCAGTACTTC.

The chain joins TRBV25-1 to TRBJ2-3, with D uncertain. The CDR3 extends over 15 amino acids. The V end lost 2 bases, the J end lost 0 bases, and 9 bases lay between the germline ends. Looked up from germline, CDR1 is MGHDK and CDR2 is SYGVNS. The CDR3 reads CASSEPGVSTDTQYF. CDR3 coding DNA: TGTGCCAGCAGTGAACCCGGCGTTAGCACAGATACGCAGTATTTT.

This chain joins TRBV5-1 and TRBJ2-7; 9 nucleotides line up with TRBD1. The germline V gene encodes CDR1 SGHRS and CDR2 YFSETQ. V shed 4 bases, J shed 3 bases, and the junction held 2 bases outside the gene matches. CDR3 size: 13 residues. In nucleotides, the CDR3 is TGCGCCAGCAGCGGGACAGGGAACTACGAGCAGTACTTC. It yields the protein CASSGTGNYEQYF.

The J gene is TRBJ2-3, the V gene TRBV13; TRBD2 matches at 8 bases. The junction had 20 bases not matched to a gene; V was cut back by 5 bases and J by 7 bases. The CDR3 extends over 18 amino acids. Germline V gives CDR1 PRHDT, CDR2 FYEKMQ (reference sequence). CDR3 residues: CASSNLNAGGDVRNTQYF. CDR3 sequence (DNA): TGTGCCAGCAGCAACCTTAATGCGGGGGGCGACGTAAGGAATACGCAGTATTTT.

This clone has more than one count but fewer than ten. The chain combines TRBV14 with TRBJ1-4; D gene uncertain. The germline V gene encodes CDR1 SGHDN and CDR2 FVKESK. Trimming stripped 4 bases from V and 8 bases from J, with 17 bases between. This CDR3 comprises 15 residues. The CDR3 coding sequence is TGTGCCAGCAGCCGTCTCGGCCCGGTGGGGGAAAAACTGTTTTTT. Its translation is CASSRLGPVGEKLFF.

Note on this clone: The same CDR3 can be traced to other DNA sequences in this sample. The chain couples TRBV29-1 to TRBJ2-7; D is undetermined. The germline V gene encodes CDR1 SQVTM and CDR2 ANQGSEA. The CDR3 extends over 12 amino acids. Trimming left V 4 bases short and J 1 base short, with 8 bases between. CDR3 protein: CSVARNSYEQYF. The CDR3, as DNA: TGCAGCGTTGCCAGGAATTCCTACGAGCAGTACTTC.

The chain has TRBV7-9 and TRBJ1-1; D is possibly TRBD1 (6 bases). Trimming took 5 bases from V and 6 from J, leaving 13 bases between them. The germline gives CDR1 SEHNR, CDR2 FQNEAQ (reference sequence). This CDR3 spans 13 amino acids. In DNA, the CDR3 is TGTGCCAGCAGCCTGGAGACAGGAGCTGAAGCTTTCTTT. Protein product: CASSLETGAEAFF.

This clone was seen a handful of times. V and J are TRBV5-6 and TRBJ2-5, with D unclear. CDR3 length: 11 amino acids. Germline CDR1 is SGHDT and CDR2 is YYEEEE. Trimming took 1 base from V and 7 from J, leaving 5 bases between them. CDR3: CASSLRATQYF. For the CDR3, the DNA is TGTGCCAGCAGCTTGAGGGCGACCCAGTACTTC.